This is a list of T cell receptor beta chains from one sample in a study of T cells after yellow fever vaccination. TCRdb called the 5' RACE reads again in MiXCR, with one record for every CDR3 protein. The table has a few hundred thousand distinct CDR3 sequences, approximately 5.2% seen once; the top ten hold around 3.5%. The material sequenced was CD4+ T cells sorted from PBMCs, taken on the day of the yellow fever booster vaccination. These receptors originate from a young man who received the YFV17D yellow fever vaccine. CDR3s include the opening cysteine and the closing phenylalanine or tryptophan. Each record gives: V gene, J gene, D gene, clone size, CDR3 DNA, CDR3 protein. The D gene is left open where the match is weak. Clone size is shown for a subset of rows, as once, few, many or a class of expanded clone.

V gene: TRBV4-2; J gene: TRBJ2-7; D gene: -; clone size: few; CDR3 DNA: TGTGCCAGCAGCCGAGAAAGAGGGTTATCCACTAGGTTGGTACCTTACGAGCAGTACTTC; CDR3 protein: CASSRERGLSTRLVPYEQYF
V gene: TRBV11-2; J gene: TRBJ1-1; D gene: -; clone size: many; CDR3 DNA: TGTGCCAGCAGCCGACAATACACTGAAGCTTTCTTT; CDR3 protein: CASSRQYTEAFF
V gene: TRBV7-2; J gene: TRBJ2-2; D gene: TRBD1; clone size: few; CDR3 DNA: TGTGCCAGCAGCTTAGTGGGGACAGGGCCCGGGGAGCTGTTTTTT; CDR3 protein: CASSLVGTGPGELFF
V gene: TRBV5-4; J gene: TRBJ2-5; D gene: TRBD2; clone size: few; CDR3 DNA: TGTGCCAGCAGCCCCGCGGGGGTGGGAGAGACCCAGTACTTC; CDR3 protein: CASSPAGVGETQYF
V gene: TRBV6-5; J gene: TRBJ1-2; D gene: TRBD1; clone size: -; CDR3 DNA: TGTGCCAGCAGTCCGGGACAGGGTCGCTTCTACACCTTC; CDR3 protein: CASSPGQGRFYTF
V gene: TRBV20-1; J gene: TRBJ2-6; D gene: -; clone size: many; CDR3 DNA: TGCAGTGCTAGGGAAGGGGGCTCTGGGGCCAACGTCCTGACTTTC; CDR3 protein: CSAREGGSGANVLTF
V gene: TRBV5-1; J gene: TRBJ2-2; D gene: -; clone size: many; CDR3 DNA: TGCGCCAGCAGCTTCGAAGGGGGCACCGGGGAGCTGTTTTTT; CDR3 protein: CASSFEGGTGELFF
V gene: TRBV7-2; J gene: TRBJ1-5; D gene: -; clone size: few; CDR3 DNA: TGTGCCAGCAGCTTAATGCAGGGAGGCCAGCCCCAGCATTTT; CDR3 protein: CASSLMQGGQPQHF
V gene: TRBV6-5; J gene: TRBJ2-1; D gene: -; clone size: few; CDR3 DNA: TGTGCCAGCAGTTACGGGACGAGCTCCTACAATGAGCAGTTCTTC; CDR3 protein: CASSYGTSSYNEQFF
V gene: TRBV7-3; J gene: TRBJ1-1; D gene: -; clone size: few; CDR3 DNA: TGTGCCAGCAGAATGCAACCGAACACTGAAGCTTTCTTT; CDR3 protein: CASRMQPNTEAFF
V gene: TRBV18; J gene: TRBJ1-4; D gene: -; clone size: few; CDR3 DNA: TGTGCCAGCTCGGGACAAACTAATGAAAAACTGTTTTTT; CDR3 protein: CASSGQTNEKLFF
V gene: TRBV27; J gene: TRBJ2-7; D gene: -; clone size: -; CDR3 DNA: TGTGCCAGCACCCCAAACGAGCAGTACTTC; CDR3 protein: CASTPNEQYF
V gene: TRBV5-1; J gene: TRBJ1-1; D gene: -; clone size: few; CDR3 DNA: TGCGCCAGCAGCTTGCTGACAGGAAGCACTGAAGCTTTCTTT; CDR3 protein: CASSLLTGSTEAFF
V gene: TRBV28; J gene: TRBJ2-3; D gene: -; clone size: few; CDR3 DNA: TGTGCCAGCGGCGGTCAGGGATGGAATACGCAGTATTTT; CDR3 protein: CASGGQGWNTQYF
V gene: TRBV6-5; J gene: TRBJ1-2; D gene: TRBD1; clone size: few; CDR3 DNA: TGTGCCAGCAGTTACGGGGTCTGGATGACAGGGGGCGACGGCTATGGCTACACCTTC; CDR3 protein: CASSYGVWMTGGDGYGYTF
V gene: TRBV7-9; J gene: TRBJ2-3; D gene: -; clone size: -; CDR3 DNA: TGTGCCAGCAGCTTGTCCTATCGCGGGGTGGGAGATACGCAGTATTTT; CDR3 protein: CASSLSYRGVGDTQYF
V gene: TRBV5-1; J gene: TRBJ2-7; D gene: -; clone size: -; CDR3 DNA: TGCGCCAGCAGCATTAGCGAGAACCTCTACGAGCAGTACTTC; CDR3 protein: CASSISENLYEQYF
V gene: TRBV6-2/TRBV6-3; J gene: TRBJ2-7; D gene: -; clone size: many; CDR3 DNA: TGTGCCAGCGAGCAACAGGGCCGTGGCTACGAGCAGTACTTC; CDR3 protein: CASEQQGRGYEQYF
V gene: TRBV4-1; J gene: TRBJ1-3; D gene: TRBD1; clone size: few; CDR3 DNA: TGCGCCAGCAGCCAAGCAGGGGGAGGCGGAAACACCATATATTTT; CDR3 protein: CASSQAGGGGNTIYF
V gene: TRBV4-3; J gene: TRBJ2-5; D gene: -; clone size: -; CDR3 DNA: TGCGCCAGCAGCCAAGATATAGGACTCGGAGAGACCCAGTACTTC; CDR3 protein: CASSQDIGLGETQYF
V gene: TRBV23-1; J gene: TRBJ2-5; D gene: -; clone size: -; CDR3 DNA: TGCGCCAGCAGTCAATCTTGGAGGGATGGCCCCTCAGAGACCCAGTACTTC; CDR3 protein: CASSQSWRDGPSETQYF
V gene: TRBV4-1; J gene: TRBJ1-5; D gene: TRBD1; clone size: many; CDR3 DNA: TGCGCCAGCAGCCAAGCCGGGACAGGGGAGCAGCCCCAGCATTTT; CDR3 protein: CASSQAGTGEQPQHF
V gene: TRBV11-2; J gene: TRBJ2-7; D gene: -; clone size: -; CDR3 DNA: TGTGCCAGCAGCCCGTTGGGGGCCGCCGGGCAGCAGTACTTC; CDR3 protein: CASSPLGAAGQQYF
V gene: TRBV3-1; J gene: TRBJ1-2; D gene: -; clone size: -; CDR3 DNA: TGTGCCAGCAGCCTCTCCAGGGGCCCGCTGGAACTGTTCTATGGCTACACCTTC; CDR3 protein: CASSLSRGPLELFYGYTF
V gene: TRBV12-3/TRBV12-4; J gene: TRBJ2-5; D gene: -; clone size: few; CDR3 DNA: TGTGCCAGCAGTGGGGGCTTTTCGGAGACCCAGTACTTC; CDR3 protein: CASSGGFSETQYF
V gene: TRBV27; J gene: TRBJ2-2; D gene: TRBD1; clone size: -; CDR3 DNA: TGTGCCAGCAGTGGGACAGGCCACACCGGGGAGCTGTTTTTT; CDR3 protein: CASSGTGHTGELFF
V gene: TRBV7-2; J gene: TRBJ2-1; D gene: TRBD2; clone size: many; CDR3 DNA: TGTGCCAGCAGCCGGCTAGCGGGCTCCTACAATGAGCAGTTCTTC; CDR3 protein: CASSRLAGSYNEQFF
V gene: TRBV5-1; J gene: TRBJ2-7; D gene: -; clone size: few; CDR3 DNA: TGCGCCAGCAGCTTGGATAGCGCATACTCCTACGAGCAGTACTTC; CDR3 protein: CASSLDSAYSYEQYF
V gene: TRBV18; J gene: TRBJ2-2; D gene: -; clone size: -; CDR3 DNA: TGTGCCAGCTCACCGACTAGGCCGAACACCGGGGAGCTGTTTTTT; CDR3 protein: CASSPTRPNTGELFF
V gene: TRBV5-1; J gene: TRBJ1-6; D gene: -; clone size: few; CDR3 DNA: TGCGCCAGCAGCGCGCGGGTCAACGGGGGACCCAATTCACCCCTCCACTTT; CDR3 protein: CASSARVNGGPNSPLHF
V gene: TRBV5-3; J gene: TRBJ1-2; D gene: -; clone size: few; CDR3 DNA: TGTGCCAGAAGACCCCGGACAGATATTTATGGCTACACCTTC; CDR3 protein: CARRPRTDIYGYTF
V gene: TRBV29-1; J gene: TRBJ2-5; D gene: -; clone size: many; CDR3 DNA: TGCAGCGCTTCTCTTCGGGCTCAAGAGACCCAGTACTTC; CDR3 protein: CSASLRAQETQYF